These 14 T cell receptor beta chains share one sample of origin, sequenced in a study of shared clonotypes between healthy human individuals. TCRdb keeps only in-frame clones here, not all; method: immunoSEQ multiplex PCR. Among 520,000 or so clones listed, about four fifths were seen once. Sequences were obtained from PBMCs. The source is a woman aged 40-49 years in good health. Some clones in this sample may be carry-over from other donors' samples.

J is TRBJ1-6 and V is TRBV30, with 7 bases aligning to TRBD1. CDR1 is GTSNPN, CDR2 SVGIG, per germline (reference sequence). With V trimmed by 3 bases and J by 7 bases, 9 bases remained unmatched. The CDR3 contains 15 residues. For the CDR3, the DNA is TGTGCCTGGAGGCCCGACAGGGTAGAAAATTCACCCCTCCACTTT. This codes for CAWRPDRVENSPLHF.

At least ten counts were recorded for this clone. This chain connects TRBV29-1 to TRBJ2-1; 8 positions agree with TRBD1. The CDR3 is made up of 14 amino acids. After removal of 7 bases from V and 7 bases from J, the junction contained 12 bases not matched to a gene. CDR1 SQVTM and CDR2 ANQGSEA come from the germline V gene. The chain's CDR3 is CSARQGFLWNEQFF. The CDR3 nucleotides read TGCAGCGCCCGACAGGGGTTCTTGTGGAATGAGCAGTTCTTC.

V and J are TRBV7-9 and TRBJ2-6; D is uncertain. This CDR3 is built from 13 residues. Germline V gives CDR1 SEHNR, CDR2 FQNEAQ (reference sequence). V was cut by 7 bases and J by 4 bases, with 8 bases left in between. CDR3 region: CASKSAGANVLTF. The CDR3 nucleotides read TGTGCCAGCAAGTCGGCAGGGGCCAACGTCCTGACTTTC.

The genes are TRBV30 and TRBJ2-7, with 14 nucleotides matching TRBD2. The CDR3 has 16 residues. The V and J ends lost 8 bases and 4 bases, in that order; junction bases with no gene match: 13. The germline gives CDR1 GTSNPN, CDR2 SVGIG (reference sequence). CDR3 residues: CAARQEGTSGSYEQYF. CDR3 sequence (DNA): TGTGCCGCAAGACAGGAGGGGACTAGCGGGAGTTACGAGCAGTACTTC.

The chain's CDR3 is CASSYSGSNQPQHF. The CDR3 region has the DNA TGTGCCAGCTCATACAGTGGGAGCAATCAGCCCCAGCATTTT. This sequence joins TRBV18 and TRBJ1-5; no clear D. Trimming left V 5 bases short and J 1 base short, with 9 bases between. The CDR3 totals 14 residues. Germline CDR1 is KGHSH and CDR2 is LQKENI.

The chain combines TRBV29-1 with TRBJ2-3; D not resolved. The CDR3 loop spans 11 amino acids. V lost 7 bases to trimming and J lost 0 bases, with 5 bases between them. Germline values: CDR1 SQVTM, CDR2 ANQGSEA. The CDR3 spells CSGKSTDTQYF. The CDR3 nucleotides read TGCAGCGGCAAAAGCACAGATACGCAGTATTTT.

The genes are TRBV19 and TRBJ2-2, with 7 bases lining up with TRBD2. The CDR3 totals 18 residues. Germline trimming cut 7 bases from V and 3 bases from J; bases unmatched to any gene: 17. CDR1 LNHDA and CDR2 SQIVND come from the germline V gene (reference sequence). The CDR3 DNA follows: TGTGCCAGTACCGCTTCCCATCTAAGCGGGGAAGACACCGGGGAGCTGTTTTTT. It yields the protein CASTASHLSGEDTGELFF.

The chain couples TRBV7-2 to TRBJ1-1; D unclear. Germline values: CDR1 SGHTA, CDR2 FQGNSA. V was cut by 1 base and J by 5 bases, with 11 bases left in between. This CDR3 spans 14 amino acids. In DNA form, the CDR3 reads TGTGCCAGCAGCTTAGGAGGGCTGGCGACTGAAGCTTTCTTT. Amino acid sequence: CASSLGGLATEAFF.

The sample holds a few counts of this clone. The rearrangement links TRBV28 to TRBJ1-2; 10 bases match TRBD1. Losses at the gene ends were 6 bases for V and 6 bases for J; bases not matched to a gene: 13. Germline assignment: CDR1 MDHEN and CDR2 SYDVKM. The CDR3 is 16 amino acids. The CDR3 protein is CASRSVPDRGVNGYTF. CDR3 sequence (DNA): TGTGCCAGCAGGTCCGTACCGGACAGGGGGGTGAATGGCTACACCTTC.

The CDR3 loop reads CASSKERVGQPQHF. The CDR3 DNA sequence: TGTGCCAGTAGTAAGGAGAGGGTTGGGCAGCCCCAGCATTTT. This chain uses TRBV19 with TRBJ1-5; D remains ambiguous. The length of the CDR3 is 14 residues. The germline V gene encodes CDR1 LNHDA and CDR2 SQIVND (reference sequence). V gave up 4 bases and J gave up 7 bases, with 14 bases separating them.

This clone was detected a few times. The CDR3 nucleotides read TGTGCCAGTAGTAAGGGACAGTTCTACGAGCAGTACTTC. Its protein is CASSKGQFYEQYF. The chain recombines TRBV19 with TRBJ2-7; the match to TRBD1 covers 7 bases. The junction had 3 bases not matched to a gene; V was cut back by 4 bases and J by 3 bases. Germline loops: CDR1 LNHDA, CDR2 SQIVND (reference sequence). The CDR3 length is 13 residues.

V is TRBV11-1 and J is TRBJ2-1; no reliable D call. CDR1 is SGHAT and CDR2 is FQDESV in the germline V gene (reference sequence). CDR3 length: 15 residues. The V and J ends lost 3 bases and 0 bases respectively, with 9 bases between them. The CDR3 is CASSFSRSSYNEQFF. CDR3 DNA: TGTGCCAGCAGCTTTTCCAGGAGCTCCTACAATGAGCAGTTCTTC. Looking up the rest from reference TRBV11-1 and TRBJ2-1 gives the full variable domain: EAEVAQSPRYKITEKSQAVAFWCDPISGHATLYWYRQILGQGPELLVQFQDESVVDDSQLPKDRFSAERLKGVDSTLKIQPAELGDSAMYLCASSFSRSSYNEQFFGPGTRLTVL.

The table lists this clone with a few counts. The chain couples TRBV2 to TRBJ1-5; 7 positions match TRBD1. This CDR3 contains 15 residues. Germline V gene data show CDR1 as SNHLY and CDR2 as FYNNEI. V lost 5 bases to trimming and J lost 1 base; unmatched junction nucleotides: 5. DNA for the CDR3: TGTGCCAGCAGTCCTGACAGGGTAAGCAATCAGCCCCAGCATTTT. Its protein product is CASSPDRVSNQPQHF. The entire variable domain, with the rest obtained from reference TRBV2 and TRBJ1-5, is as follows: EPEVTQTPSHQVTQMGQEVILRCVPISNHLYFYWYRQILGQKVEFLVSFYNNEISEKSEIFDDQFSVERPDGSNFTLKIRSTKLEDSAMYFCASSPDRVSNQPQHFGDGTRLSIL.

The chain is built from TRBV10-3 and TRBJ1-2; D is ambiguous. Trimming removed 0 bases from V and 4 bases from J, with 6 bases in between. The CDR3 is 13 residues long. The germline gives CDR1 ENHRY, CDR2 SYGVKD. The CDR3 bases are TGTGCCATCAGTGAGTCGAGTCCCTATGGCTACACCTTC. Its protein is CAISESSPYGYTF.